Reported below is one TCR beta chain. As yet, its antigen is unknown. The germline gives CDR1 SGHAT, CDR2 FQNNGV. V lost 5 bases and J lost 8; bases outside the gene matches: 11. This CDR3 is built from 15 residues. Assay: immunoSEQ multiplex PCR; the TCRdb copy retains only in-frame clones and omits some. In the table there are 9,500 or so clones, about 74% of which are singletons. The sample originates from a study of chemoradiotherapy in HPV16-positive cancers. Overall study results and limits: Only two HPV16-positive patients supplied the functional HPV-specificity definition.

The receptor was isolated from a human donor with HPV-associated anogenital cancer. Sampling was carried out from a patient who underwent chemoradiotherapy. The chain employs TRBV11-2 and TRBJ2-2, with 7 bases matching TRBD1. The CDR3 here is CASSPLTGPPGELFF. The CDR3 DNA reads as TGTGCCAGCAGCCCCCTGACAGGGCCACCGGGGGAGCTGTTTTTT.